The source of this TCR beta chain is a study of early T cells in non-severe SARS-CoV-2 infection. On the study more broadly: It was bulk RNA from unsorted whole blood that was sequenced, and the chains were unpaired.

Study-level points and caveats: VDJdb matching favored anti-spike CD8 responses, missing private and CD4 specificities.

The length of the CDR3 is 13 residues. The V end was cut by 8 bases, the J end by 6 bases, with 16 bases between. CDR1 and CDR2 from the germline V gene are SNHLY and FYNNEI. Each single cDNA molecule received a unique molecular identifier. MiXCR, applied by TCRdb to the 5' RACE reads, yields one record per CDR3 protein. The sample carries some 98,000 distinct CDR3 sequences, roughly 15% recorded once. In its sample, this clonotype was seen a few times. Its antigen is not known. The rearrangement uses TRBV2 and TRBJ1-2, with no clear D. Input material: whole blood. The receptor's source is an adult who was a healthcare worker with PCR-confirmed SARS-CoV-2 infection or an uninfected control (not recorded which). CDR3 residues: CASSERVTDGYTF. CDR3 coding DNA: TGTGCCAGCTCGGAGAGGGTAACTGATGGCTACACCTTC.